The clone carrying this T cell receptor beta chain turned up a few times. Its specificity is unknown. The CDR3 loop spans 14 amino acids. V lost 5 bases, J lost 5 bases, and 5 bases stayed unmatched. Looked up from germline, CDR1 is MDHEN and CDR2 is SYDVKM. The study sequenced cultured CD4+ T cell DNA using the Oncomine TCR Beta short-read assay. It was from cultured CD4+ T cells that genomic DNA was extracted. TCRdb used MiXCR to reprocess the PCR reads, holding one entry per CDR3 protein. The sample comprises approximately 15,000 distinct CDR3 sequences, roughly 48% of which are singletons, and over 9% rests with the top ten. The entry originates in a study of vaccination and CD4 T cells after COVID-19. Looking at the study overall: Convalescent individuals exhibited SARS-CoV-2 positivity on nasal swab PCR, with fewer than ten mild and one severe presentation.

Treatment of the sample: roughly 10-day PBMC culture with coronavirus spike peptide pools or control peptides (ViraFEST assay). ViraFEST enlarged antigen-specific T cell populations with peptide pools and afterwards sequenced TCRs. General study results and limits: Within the convalescent patients, a median roughly 86% of the SARS-CoV-2-reactive clones were ones that appeared only post-vaccination.

This clonotype originated in a human donor who had recovered from COVID-19. Sequenced sample: CD4+ T cells from blood, cultured in vitro. V and J are TRBV28 and TRBJ2-7; 11 nucleotides agree with TRBD1. CDR3 nucleotides: TGTGCCAGCAGTACCGGGACAGGGGGAGACGAGCAGTACTTC. Its translation: CASSTGTGGDEQYF. The entire variable domain, with the rest obtained from reference TRBV28 and TRBJ2-7, is as follows: DVKVTQSSRYLVKRTGEKVFLECVQDMDHENMFWYRQDPGLGLRLIYFSYDVKMKEKGDIPEGYSVSREKKERFSLILESASTNQTSMYLCASSTGTGGDEQYFGPGTRLTVT.